The T cell receptor beta chain described here comes from a study of shared clonotypes between healthy human individuals. This clone has just a few counts. Other nucleotide sequences in the sample specify the same CDR3. Sequenced by immunoSEQ multiplex PCR; TCRdb stores in-frame clones only, minus some. The table shows under 1,900,000 clones, with about 98.5% occurring only once. The trim removed 3 bases at V and 1 base at J, leaving 3 bases unmatched. CDR1 and CDR2 (germline): SGHRS, YFSETQ. The CDR3 totals 14 residues. Sequencing was performed on naive CD4+ T cells sorted from blood. Documented subset: CD45RA+ positively selected. The chain combines TRBV5-1 with TRBJ1-1, with TRBD1 identical over 7 bases. This TCR came from a man aged 25 to 45 in good health. In DNA form, the CDR3 reads TGCGCCAGCAGCTCGCCAGGGGGGAACACTGAAGCTTTCTTT. Translated: CASSSPGGNTEAFF. Full variable domain (rest looked up from reference TRBV5-1 and TRBJ1-1): KAGVTQTPRYLIKTRGQQVTLSCSPISGHRSVSWYQQTPGQGLQFLFEYFSETQRNKGNFPGRFSGRQFSNSRSEMNVSTLELGDSALYLCASSSPGGNTEAFFGQGTRLTVV.